This passage covers 9 T cell receptor beta chains from one sample sequenced in a study of cytomegalovirus exposure and HLA in healthy donors. The PCR was carried out with 60 Vbeta primers and 13 Jbeta primers. Measured with immunoSEQ multiplex PCR; TCRdb has only the in-frame clones, and not every one. The data contain approximately 300,000 clones, around 80% of them singletons. Sequenced material: PBMCs. These receptors were obtained from a girl aged 2 to 10 in good health and CMV-seronegative.

This clone was picked up a small number of times. V and J are TRBV6-5 and TRBJ1-2, with 7 bases matching TRBD1. Per the germline V gene, CDR1 is MNHEY and CDR2 is SVGAGI. The CDR3 has 13 residues. The trim removed 5 bases at V and 0 bases at J, leaving 0 bases unmatched. The CDR3 is CASSGQANYGYTF. The CDR3 DNA reads as TGTGCCAGCAGTGGACAGGCTAACTATGGCTACACCTTC.

The chain uses TRBV27 and TRBJ2-3; D is ambiguous. Trimming shortened V by 0 bases and J by 10 bases, and 11 bases separated the two germline ends. Per the germline V gene, CDR1 is MNHEY and CDR2 is SMNVEV (reference sequence). The CDR3 has 13 amino acids. The CDR3 reads CASSLSSGNAQYF. The DNA of the CDR3 is TGTGCCAGCAGTTTATCGTCGGGTAATGCGCAGTATTTT.

The chain uses TRBV7-8 and TRBJ1-1, with a tentative D call TRBD1 (5 bases). The CDR3 has 14 residues. The V gene's germline CDR1 is SGHVS and CDR2 FQNEAQ. V was trimmed by 3 bases and J by 0 bases, leaving 8 bases between them. The CDR3 spells CASSLGGMNTEAFF. CDR3 coding DNA: TGTGCCAGCAGCTTGGGGGGTATGAACACTGAAGCTTTCTTT. Drawing the rest from reference TRBV7-8 and TRBJ1-1, the complete variable domain is GAGVSQSPRYKVAKRGQDVALRCDPISGHVSLFWYQQALGQGPEFLTYFQNEAQLDKSGLPSDRFFAERPEGSVSTLKIQRTQQEDSAVYLCASSLGGMNTEAFFGQGTRLTVV.

The chain joins TRBV7-9 to TRBJ1-1, with TRBD1 as a possible D gene (5 bases). V was trimmed by 5 bases and J by 0 bases, leaving 13 bases between them. CDR3 length: 15 amino acids. Germline V gene lookup returns CDR1 SEHNR and CDR2 FQNEAQ (reference sequence). CDR3 sequence: CASSRFRVMNTEAFF. CDR3 bases: TGTGCCAGCAGCCGTTTCAGGGTCATGAACACTGAAGCTTTCTTT.

This clone was seen just once. The chain has TRBV2 and TRBJ2-7; D remains unclear. The germline gives CDR1 SNHLY, CDR2 FYNNEI. The CDR3 sequence is 12 residues long. V lost 8 bases and J lost 0, with 8 bases in between. The CDR3 DNA follows: TGTGCCAGCTCGTACAGCTCCTACGAGCAGTACTTC. Translating gives CASSYSSYEQYF.

V gene TRBV29-1 combines with J gene TRBJ2-1; 13 positions match TRBD2. Per the germline V gene, CDR1 is SQVTM and CDR2 is ANQGSEA. This CDR3 has 13 amino acids. Trimming at V came to 8 bases and at J to 8 bases, leaving 6 bases not matched to a gene. The CDR3 DNA sequence: TGCAGCACCAGGACTAGCGGGAGCGATGAGCAGTTCTTC. Its protein product is CSTRTSGSDEQFF.

The chain couples TRBV29-1 to TRBJ2-1, with 7 bases lining up with TRBD2. The J segment lost 0 bases and the V segment lost 5 bases, leaving 7 bases of the junction unmatched. The CDR3 covers 15 residues. Germline V gene data show CDR1 as SQVTM and CDR2 as ANQGSEA. The CDR3 spells CSVQKRDHSYNEQFF. CDR3 DNA: TGCAGCGTTCAAAAGCGGGACCACTCCTACAATGAGCAGTTCTTC.

The rearrangement uses TRBV6-6 and TRBJ1-5; 12 positions match TRBD1. The CDR3 contains 15 residues. The V segment lost 4 bases and the J segment 10 bases; nucleotides outside the gene matches: 8. Germline lookup yields CDR1 MNHNY and CDR2 SVGAGI (reference sequence). In DNA, the CDR3 is TGTGCCAGCAGTTTGGGACAGGGGGCGTCTCGACCCCAGCATTTT. It specifies CASSLGQGASRPQHF.

V usage is TRBV5-1 and J usage is TRBJ2-7; TRBD1 matches at 9 bases. CDR1 is SGHRS, CDR2 YFSETQ, per germline. The ends lost 4 bases at V and 2 bases at J; junction bases unmatched: 13. The CDR3 runs 17 residues. Here the CDR3 reads CASSRPSRDRVPYEQYF. CDR3 DNA sequence: TGCGCCAGCAGCCGGCCTTCTCGGGACAGGGTTCCCTACGAGCAGTACTTC.